The clone carrying this T cell receptor (beta chain) was recorded once. Its antigen is still unknown. This table comes from immunoSEQ multiplex PCR, and its TCRdb copy is limited to in-frame clones, with some not included. The sample carries tens of thousands of clones, approximately 87% recorded once. This record comes from a study of OX40 agonist ivuxolimab in advanced cancers. About the study: Ivuxolimab, an antibody acting as an agonist of OX40 (CD134), was used to treat patients. Partial response was recorded in three patients: one hepatocellular carcinoma and two cutaneous melanoma cases. Findings and limits, study-wide: Expanded clones were, on average, more numerous in CD8+ T cells than in CD4+.

The junction had 4 bases not matched to a gene; V was cut back by 2 bases and J by 0 bases. This CDR3 contains 16 residues. The germline gives CDR1 MGHRA, CDR2 YSYEKL. The receptor was derived from an adult with an advanced solid tumor such as melanoma, head and neck, liver or kidney cancer. V is TRBV4-1 and J is TRBJ1-3; 7 bases fit TRBD1. The sample consisted of CD4+ or CD8+ T cells sorted from blood, taken in a trial of the OX40 agonist ivuxolimab. Here the CDR3 DNA reads TGCGCCAGCAGCCAAATGGACAGGAGCTCTGGAAACACCATATATTTT. This sequence encodes CASSQMDRSSGNTIYF.